This entry lists 27 T cell receptor beta chains sequenced from one sample in a study of blood T cell repertoires in COVID-19 (dated by TCRdb to 2019 to 2021). Library construction relied on the immunoSEQ multiplex PCR assay. Sourced from immuneACCESS, this table was stored by TCRdb with only in-frame sequences that have V and J called. A share of the clones is absent; for the studies checked, an unresolved V gene accounts for under half, and the remainder has no known explanation. The sample table contains 64,000 or so clones; only one count was recorded for 75% to 85% of them. The leading ten clones occupy roughly 12% of the sample. Sequencing was carried out using peripheral blood. Receptor source: a human donor in a cohort sampled during active COVID-19.

The chain couples TRBV5-8 to TRBJ1-2; 8 bases align to TRBD1. The CDR3 covers 12 residues. Germline CDR1 reads SGHTS; CDR2 reads YDEGEE. The J segment lost 8 bases and the V segment lost 5 bases, leaving 5 bases of the junction unmatched. DNA of the CDR3: TGTGCCAGCAGTTTAGACAGGGGCGGCTACACCTTC. Translating gives CASSLDRGGYTF.

V usage is TRBV9 and J usage is TRBJ2-5, with TRBD2 matching 8 bases. There are 16 residues in the CDR3. Germline CDR1 is SGDLS and CDR2 is YYNGEE. V gave up 4 bases and J gave up 4 bases; unmatched junction bases: 12. CDR3 residues: CASSQGNGGAGETQYF. The DNA of the CDR3 is TGTGCCAGCAGCCAGGGTAACGGGGGGGCCGGAGAGACCCAGTACTTC.

This chain uses TRBV10-2 with TRBJ2-7; TRBD2 agrees at 8 bases. CDR1 and CDR2 from the germline V gene are WSHSY and SAAADI. This CDR3 has 15 residues. Trimming removed 3 bases from V and 0 bases from J; junction bases left unmatched: 4. The CDR3 DNA follows: TGCGCCAGCAGTGACGGGACTAGGGGCTCCTACGAGCAGTACGTC. Translated: CASSDGTRGSYEQYV.

The chain combines TRBV21-1 with TRBJ2-4; the table assigns TRBD2, which was not confirmed against the DNA. TRBV21-1 has pseudogene status. The length of the CDR3 is 14 residues. The CDR3 here is CASSEVRAKNIQYF. DNA of the CDR3: TGTGCCAGCTCTGAGGTGAGGGCCAAAAACATTCAGTACTTC.

This chain connects TRBV5-1 to TRBJ2-7; TRBD1 matches at 12 bases. Trimming removed 1 base from V and 3 bases from J; junction bases left unmatched: 5. Germline V gene data show CDR1 as SGHRS and CDR2 as YFSETQ. The CDR3 runs 16 residues. CDR3 region: CASSLTGTGGFYEQYF. The CDR3 coding sequence is TGCGCCAGCAGCTTGACCGGGACAGGGGGCTTCTACGAGCAGTACTTC.

This chain connects TRBV6-1 to TRBJ2-2, with TRBD2 identical over 8 bases. The CDR3 totals 18 residues. Losses at the gene ends were 0 bases for V and 0 bases for J; bases not matched to a gene: 6. Per germline, CDR1 MNHNS and CDR2 SASEGT. The DNA of the CDR3 is TGTGCCAGCAGTGAAGCGCTAATCGGGGGGGCGAACACCGGGGAGCTGTTTTTT. The encoded protein is CASSEALIGGANTGELFF.

The chain employs TRBV4-1 and TRBJ2-7; 11 bases agree with TRBD1. Germline loops: CDR1 MGHRA, CDR2 YSYEKL. The V and J ends lost 3 bases and 5 bases, in that order; junction bases with no gene match: 3. This CDR3 is 14 amino acids long. DNA of the CDR3: TGCGCCAGCAGCCAGTGGACAGGGGGCCACGAGCAGTACTTC. The encoded protein is CASSQWTGGHEQYF.

The genes are TRBV18 and TRBJ2-7, with D possibly matching TRBD1 (6 bases). Germline V gene lookup returns CDR1 KGHSH and CDR2 LQKENI. V was trimmed by 1 base and J by 1 base, leaving 11 bases between them. The CDR3 spans 15 residues. CDR3 coding DNA: TGTGCCAGCTCACCACGGACAGACCGGTCCTACGAGCAGTACTTC. Residues: CASSPRTDRSYEQYF.

This chain connects TRBV6-5 to TRBJ2-7, with 8 bases identical to TRBD2. The J segment lost 6 bases and the V segment lost 4 bases, leaving 11 bases of the junction unmatched. The CDR3 extends over 15 amino acids. Germline V gene lookup returns CDR1 MNHEY and CDR2 SVGAGI. This CDR3 reads CASSSSGGLPGEQYV. The CDR3 coding sequence is TGTGCCAGCAGTTCAAGCGGGGGCCTTCCTGGCGAGCAGTACGTC.

The chain uses TRBV9 and TRBJ2-5, with D tentatively TRBD1 (6 bases). Germline assignment: CDR1 SGDLS and CDR2 YYNGEE. The CDR3 is 15 amino acids. Trimming pared 2 bases from V and 4 bases from J, leaving 15 bases between. CDR3 protein: CASSVLGGRGETQYF. The CDR3 DNA is TGTGCCAGCAGCGTCTTAGGGGGACGAGGAGAGACCCAGTACTTC.

To note about this clone: One end of the junction is discordant with germline, which a read error may explain. The V gene is TRBV20-1, the J gene TRBJ2-3; 12 nucleotides match TRBD1. Germline CDR1 and CDR2: DFQATT and SNEGSKA (reference sequence). This CDR3 has 11 amino acids. The CDR3 sequence: CSASPGTGGSF. CDR3 bases: TGCAGTGCTAGCCCCGGGACAGGGGGCTCCTTT.

The chain uses TRBV5-1 and TRBJ1-5; D gene unclear. Per the germline V gene, CDR1 is SGHRS and CDR2 is YFSETQ. CDR3 length: 14 amino acids. The V end lost 0 bases, the J end lost 4 bases, and 8 bases lay between the germline ends. The CDR3 loop reads CASSLDSLNQPQHF. The CDR3 nucleotides read TGCGCCAGCAGCTTGGACAGCCTTAATCAGCCCCAGCATTTT.

V is TRBV20-1 and J is TRBJ2-5; D gene unclear. CDR1 and CDR2 from the germline V gene are DFQATT and SNEGSKA (reference sequence). Trimming removed 5 bases from V and 2 bases from J, with 6 bases in between. CDR3 length: 11 residues. The CDR3 DNA sequence: TGCAGTGCTCCGAGACAAGAGACCCAGTACTTC. Translating gives CSAPRQETQYF.

The V call is TRBV29-1, the J call TRBJ2-1, with a weak D call TRBD1 (6 bases). CDR1 SQVTM and CDR2 ANQGSEA come from the germline V gene. The V end lost 7 bases, the J end lost 2 bases, and 12 bases lay between the germline ends. This CDR3 is built from 13 residues. In DNA, the CDR3 is TGCAGCGGCGGAAACAGGGCCTACAATGAGCAGTTCTTC. Amino acids: CSGGNRAYNEQFF.

The chain employs TRBV7-7 and TRBJ2-5, with 7 bases that match TRBD1. Per the germline V gene, CDR1 is SSHAT and CDR2 is FNYEAQ (reference sequence). The V and J ends lost 4 bases and 2 bases, in that order; junction bases with no gene match: 10. The CDR3 contains 16 residues. This CDR3 is CASSSRGQVGQETQYF. In nucleotides, the CDR3 is TGTGCCAGCAGCTCACGAGGACAGGTGGGACAAGAGACCCAGTACTTC.

The chain is built from TRBV19 and TRBJ1-1, with D perhaps matching TRBD1 (6 bases). Germline assignment: CDR1 LNHDA and CDR2 SQIVND (reference sequence). This CDR3 has 14 amino acids. The V end was cut by 5 bases, the J end by 4 bases, with 14 bases between. CDR3 loop: CASSSRGHVTEAFF. DNA of the CDR3: TGTGCCAGTAGTTCCCGGGGACACGTCACTGAAGCTTTCTTT.

This chain connects TRBV18 to TRBJ1-2, with 7 bases matching TRBD1. Trimming removed 4 bases from V and 5 bases from J; junction bases left unmatched: 1. Looked up from germline, CDR1 is KGHSH and CDR2 is LQKENI. This CDR3 contains 12 residues. CDR3 nucleotide sequence: TGTGCCAGCTCACTACAGGGGTATGGCTACACCTTC. Its translation: CASSLQGYGYTF.

The V call is TRBV11-2, the J call TRBJ2-3, with 9 bases that match TRBD2. This CDR3 has 17 amino acids. V trimming: 1 base; J trimming: 5 bases; junction bases outside the gene matches: 10. Germline V gives CDR1 SGHAT, CDR2 FQNNGV. CDR3: CASSLAAAGGLGDTQYF. The DNA of the CDR3 is TGTGCCAGCAGCTTAGCCGCCGCGGGGGGGCTTGGAGATACGCAGTATTTT.

The chain has TRBV28 and TRBJ2-1; 15 bases fit TRBD2. CDR1 is MDHEN and CDR2 is SYDVKM in the germline V gene. This CDR3 spans 20 amino acids. The V gene end was trimmed by 6 bases and the J gene end by 4 bases; junction bases not matched to a gene: 16. The CDR3 region is CASSPFGTAGLAGGYNEQFF. The CDR3 nucleotides read TGTGCCAGCAGCCCCTTCGGGACAGCGGGACTAGCGGGGGGATACAATGAGCAGTTCTTC.

The gene calls are TRBV2 and TRBJ2-1, with a weak D call TRBD1 (6 bases). The CDR3 is 14 amino acids. CDR1 and CDR2 (germline): SNHLY, FYNNEI. V was shortened by 10 bases and J by 0 bases, with 13 bases between the two germline ends. The CDR3 sequence is CATQQGSSYNEQFF. Written as DNA, the CDR3 is TGTGCCACCCAACAGGGAAGCTCCTACAATGAGCAGTTCTTC.

This chain uses TRBV6-6 with TRBJ2-3, with TRBD2 as a possible D gene (6 bases). The CDR3 consists of 14 residues. CDR1 MNHNY and CDR2 SVGAGI come from the germline V gene (reference sequence). Trimming stripped 0 bases from V and 5 bases from J, with 9 bases between. CDR3 sequence (DNA): TGTGCCAGCAGTTACTCGGAGGGAGGAGATACGCAGTATTTT. Encoded protein: CASSYSEGGDTQYF.

This clone appeared a few times. J is TRBJ2-2 and V is TRBV28; tentative D call: TRBD2 (5 bases). Germline loops: CDR1 MDHEN, CDR2 SYDVKM. The CDR3 is made up of 15 amino acids. Deletions cut 3 bases from V and 4 bases from J, with 12 bases between. As DNA, the CDR3 is TGTGCCAGCAGTTTGGCGGGTTTCCGCACCGGGGAGCTGTTTTTT. This translates into CASSLAGFRTGELFF.

The chain joins TRBV6-6 to TRBJ2-7; 7 bases map to TRBD1. The CDR3 loop spans 14 amino acids. V gave up 6 bases and J gave up 2 bases; unmatched junction bases: 7. CDR1 and CDR2 from the germline V gene are MNHNY and SVGAGI (reference sequence). Written as DNA, the CDR3 is TGTGCCAGCAGCCAGACAGGGCGCCCCTACGAGCAGTACGTC. Its protein is CASSQTGRPYEQYV.

The chain joins TRBV27 to TRBJ2-3, with 7 positions matching TRBD2. This CDR3 spans 14 amino acids. With V trimmed by 3 bases and J by 5 bases, 5 bases remained unmatched. Germline V gene data show CDR1 as MNHEY and CDR2 as SMNVEV (reference sequence). The CDR3 here is CASSLRTGGDTQYF. The CDR3 coding sequence is TGTGCCAGCAGTTTGCGGACGGGGGGAGATACGCAGTATTTT.

The CDR3: CASLPRDTGELFF. The CDR3 DNA reads TGTGCCAGCCTCCCTCGGGACACCGGGGAGCTGTTTTTT. V usage is TRBV27 and J usage is TRBJ2-2; no firm D call. Germline V CDR1 and CDR2: MNHEY, SMNVEV (reference sequence). CDR3 size: 13 residues. Trimming cost V 8 bases and J 3 bases, with 10 bases left between them.

The V gene is TRBV28, the J gene TRBJ1-5; the D gene is possibly TRBD1 (5 bases). Trimming left V 3 bases short and J 0 bases short, with 15 bases between. The germline CDR1 and CDR2 sequences are MDHEN and SYDVKM. The CDR3 runs 17 residues. CDR3 coding DNA: TGTGCCAGCAGTTTTGACAGATTGGGGTATAGCAATCAGCCCCAGCATTTT. This encodes CASSFDRLGYSNQPQHF.

This chain uses TRBV7-6 with TRBJ1-2; maybe TRBD1 (6 bases). From germline, CDR1 is SGHVS and CDR2 FNYEAQ. The CDR3 is 13 residues long. V was cut by 4 bases and J by 7 bases, with 13 bases left in between. The CDR3 DNA is TGTGCCAGCAGCTCAGGGAACAGGGCTGGCTACACCTTC. Its translation is CASSSGNRAGYTF.